The clone carrying this T cell receptor beta chain was picked up many times. CDR1 is DFQATT and CDR2 is SNEGSKA in the germline V gene (reference sequence). This CDR3 has 16 amino acids. Trimming stripped 4 bases from V and 0 bases from J, with 16 bases between. The study defined stable Graves' hyperthyroidism as no ophthalmopathy progression within 18 months. The PBMCs studied were ones that came from about 10 ml fresh peripheral blood. The TCR beta CDR3 regions underwent amplification using RNA transcripts as the source. The TCR CDR3 was amplified in a first-round RT-PCR using the HTBI primer set. TCRdb re-analysed the multiplex PCR reads in MiXCR, keeping a single row per CDR3 protein. The sample has hundreds of thousands of distinct CDR3 sequences, roughly 13% seen once. This entry is derived from a study of T cells in Graves' hyperthyroidism and ophthalmopathy. Study information: Peripheral blood was drawn at first diagnosis, prior to all treatment.

This clonotype originated in a woman under 30 with Graves' hyperthyroidism. The chain uses TRBV20-1 and TRBJ2-1; maybe TRBD2 (6 bases). Sequencing was performed on blood. The CDR3 sequence is CSAKGLGGSSYNEQFF. The DNA of the CDR3 is TGCAGTGCTAAGGGACTCGGGGGAAGCTCCTACAATGAGCAGTTCTTC.